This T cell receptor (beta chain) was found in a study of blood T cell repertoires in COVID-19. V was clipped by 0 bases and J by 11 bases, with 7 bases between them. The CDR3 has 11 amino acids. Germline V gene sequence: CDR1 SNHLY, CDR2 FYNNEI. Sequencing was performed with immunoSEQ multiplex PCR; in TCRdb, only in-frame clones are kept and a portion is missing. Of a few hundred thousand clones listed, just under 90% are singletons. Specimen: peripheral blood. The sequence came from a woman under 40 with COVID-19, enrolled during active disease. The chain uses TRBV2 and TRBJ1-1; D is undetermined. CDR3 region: CASSEAWRAFF. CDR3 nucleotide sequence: TGTGCCAGCAGTGAAGCCTGGAGGGCTTTCTTT.